A selection of T cell receptor beta chains follows, all from one sample in a study of post-analysis software for immune sequencing data. TCRdb used MiXCR to reprocess the PCR reads, holding one entry per CDR3 protein. Of approximately 730,000 distinct CDR3 sequences listed, roughly 29% are singletons. The sequenced sample consisted of blood. The receptors stem from a girl between 5 and 17 years old with multiple sclerosis. Both conserved end residues are trimmed from each CDR3. Fields, in order: J gene, V gene, CDR3 protein.

j_gene: TRBJ2-5; v_gene: TRBV7-2; CDR3aa: ASSLRGGPSETQY
j_gene: TRBJ2-3; v_gene: TRBV4-2; CDR3aa: ASSQEGGTADTQY
j_gene: TRBJ2-7; v_gene: TRBV20-1; CDR3aa: SASGSGGNGEQY
j_gene: TRBJ1-4; v_gene: TRBV29-1; CDR3aa: SVWKASNEKLF
j_gene: TRBJ2-1; v_gene: TRBV7-8; CDR3aa: ASSLPQRYSYNEQF
j_gene: TRBJ2-4; v_gene: TRBV13; CDR3aa: ASSLAGQGTYNEQY
j_gene: TRBJ2-2; v_gene: TRBV11-3; CDR3aa: ASSRDRRTTGELF
j_gene: TRBJ2-7; v_gene: TRBV2; CDR3aa: ASRRLTPHEQY
j_gene: TRBJ1-2; v_gene: TRBV18; CDR3aa: ASSRPGLNGYT
j_gene: TRBJ1-2; v_gene: TRBV12-3/TRBV12-4; CDR3aa: ASSLGGQYGYT
j_gene: TRBJ1-3; v_gene: TRBV28; CDR3aa: ASSLTWGWDTIY
j_gene: TRBJ2-1; v_gene: TRBV12-3/TRBV12-4; CDR3aa: ASSFSPGGGNEQF
j_gene: TRBJ1-1; v_gene: TRBV28; CDR3aa: ASSLLRNAAF
j_gene: TRBJ2-3; v_gene: TRBV7-9; CDR3aa: ASSLGLGADTQY
j_gene: TRBJ2-3; v_gene: TRBV7-2; CDR3aa: ASSLASGPTDTQY
j_gene: TRBJ2-7; v_gene: TRBV20-1; CDR3aa: SAVQLAHPSGRAFYGQY
j_gene: TRBJ2-1; v_gene: TRBV5-1; CDR3aa: ASSLAGAGSSYNEQF
j_gene: TRBJ2-5; v_gene: TRBV11-2; CDR3aa: ASSSTGRPY
j_gene: TRBJ2-1; v_gene: TRBV10-2; CDR3aa: TSSVLAGGASYNEQF
j_gene: TRBJ2-5; v_gene: TRBV21-1; CDR3aa: ASSKVGREETQY
j_gene: TRBJ2-1; v_gene: TRBV7-8; CDR3aa: ASIPISGLALSSPF
j_gene: TRBJ2-2; v_gene: TRBV6-5; CDR3aa: ASRFLSQGIGELF
j_gene: TRBJ2-1; v_gene: TRBV20-1; CDR3aa: SSTGSGKPSYNEQF
j_gene: TRBJ2-3; v_gene: TRBV7-2; CDR3aa: ALGGESTDTRY
j_gene: TRBJ1-6; v_gene: TRBV15; CDR3aa: ATSDTATGGNTPLH
j_gene: TRBJ1-1; v_gene: TRBV5-1; CDR3aa: ASSLDTPGQGAAAF
j_gene: TRBJ1-2; v_gene: TRBV20-1; CDR3aa: SVPDGGNYGYT
j_gene: TRBJ1-5; v_gene: TRBV20-1; CDR3aa: SALSGRGNQPQH
j_gene: TRBJ2-2; v_gene: TRBV7-2; CDR3aa: ASSFSGSTGELF
j_gene: TRBJ2-1; v_gene: TRBV20-1; CDR3aa: SAPTWTSGRGGEQF
j_gene: TRBJ2-5; v_gene: TRBV12-3/TRBV12-4; CDR3aa: ASSPRTIQETQY
j_gene: TRBJ2-6; v_gene: TRBV7-8; CDR3aa: ASSSSLTGRGANVLT